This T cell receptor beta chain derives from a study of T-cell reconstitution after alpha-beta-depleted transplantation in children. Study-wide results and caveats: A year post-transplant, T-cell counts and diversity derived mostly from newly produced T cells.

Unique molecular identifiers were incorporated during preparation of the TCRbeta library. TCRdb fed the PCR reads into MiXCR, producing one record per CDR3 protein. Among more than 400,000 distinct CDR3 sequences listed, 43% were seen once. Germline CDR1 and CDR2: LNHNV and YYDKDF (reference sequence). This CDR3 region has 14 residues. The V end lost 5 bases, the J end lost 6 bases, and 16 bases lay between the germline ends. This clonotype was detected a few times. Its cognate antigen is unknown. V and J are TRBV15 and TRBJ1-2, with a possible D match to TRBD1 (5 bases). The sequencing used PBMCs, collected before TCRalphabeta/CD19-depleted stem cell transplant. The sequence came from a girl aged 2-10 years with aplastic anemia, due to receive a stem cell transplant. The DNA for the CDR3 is TGTGCCACCAGCGGAGTTACAGGATTTCATGGCTACACCTTC. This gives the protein CATSGVTGFHGYTF.